A single sample gave rise to the 23 T cell receptor beta chains below, sequenced in a study of cytomegalovirus exposure and HLA in healthy donors (dated by TCRdb to about 2017). The method was the immunoSEQ multiplex PCR assay. For the multiplex PCR, a mixture combining 60 forward primers for TCR Vbeta segments and 13 reverse primers for TCR Jbeta segments was used. What TCRdb holds here is the immuneACCESS table cut down to in-frame rearrangements. Part of the clones is not present; checked against another copy, under half of the missing clones reflect an unresolved V gene, and the others are unexplained. The sample has roughly 200,000 clones on record, approximately 81% of them singletons. In total, the top ten clones hold around 3% of the sample. Sequenced material: PBMCs. These receptors came from a man aged 25-45 years in good health and CMV-seronegative.

This sequence joins TRBV10-2 and TRBJ2-5; TRBD2 agrees at 14 bases. The germline V gene encodes CDR1 WSHSY and CDR2 SAAADI. The junction had 1 base not matched to a gene; V was cut back by 6 bases and J by 1 base. The CDR3 sequence is 15 residues long. The chain's CDR3 is CASSGLAGGQETQYF. CDR3 bases: TGCGCCAGCAGCGGACTAGCGGGGGGCCAAGAGACCCAGTACTTC.

V is TRBV19 and J is TRBJ2-5; weak D call: TRBD2 (5 bases). Germline V gene data show CDR1 as LNHDA and CDR2 as SQIVND (reference sequence). Trimming took 1 base from V and 1 from J, leaving 10 bases between them. This CDR3 region has 15 residues. The CDR3 here is CASSIARSGQETQYF. CDR3 bases: TGTGCCAGTAGTATAGCTAGGAGCGGCCAAGAGACCCAGTACTTC.

The V and J genes are TRBV27 and TRBJ1-1; no clear D. Trimming removed 6 bases from V and 1 base from J, with 9 bases in between. This CDR3 comprises 13 residues. Germline V lookup: CDR1 MNHEY, CDR2 SMNVEV (reference sequence). The CDR3: CASSTTWNTEAFF. CDR3 coding DNA: TGTGCCAGCAGCACTACATGGAACACTGAAGCTTTCTTT.

Notes on this clone: Sequence at one end of the junction differs from germline and may be a read error. The chain links TRBV4-1 to TRBJ1-1; maybe TRBD1 (6 bases). The CDR3 length is 15 residues. The germline V gene encodes CDR1 MGHRA and CDR2 YSYEKL. The CDR3 region has the DNA TGTGCCAGCAGCCAAGATCTCCAGGGGAGAACTGAAGCTTTCTTT. It specifies CASSQDLQGRTEAFF.

This clone was found once. This rearrangement joins TRBV27 to TRBJ1-1, with D tentatively TRBD1 (6 bases). Trimming removed 7 bases from V and 3 bases from J, with 18 bases in between. Per the germline V gene, CDR1 is MNHEY and CDR2 is SMNVEV (reference sequence). The CDR3 runs to 15 residues. CDR3 residues: CASIPAGTRYTEAFF. CDR3 DNA sequence: TGTGCCAGCATCCCGGCCGGGACAAGATACACTGAAGCTTTCTTT.

The chain couples TRBV7-9 to TRBJ2-1; TRBD2 aligns across 11 bases. The CDR3 is 14 residues long. The V gene's germline CDR1 is SEHNR and CDR2 FQNEAQ (reference sequence). Germline trimming cut 1 base from V and 12 bases from J; bases unmatched to any gene: 5. The DNA for the CDR3 is TGTGCCAGCAGCTTAGGCCTAGCGGGGGGAGGGCAGTTCTTC. It translates to CASSLGLAGGGQFF.

This chain joins TRBV7-2 and TRBJ2-3; no definite D call. This CDR3 comprises 15 residues. Deletions cut 1 base from V and 0 bases from J, with 8 bases between. CDR1 SGHTA and CDR2 FQGNSA come from the germline V gene. The CDR3 here is CASSLVVRSTDTQYF. The CDR3 DNA reads as TGTGCCAGCAGCTTAGTGGTCAGAAGCACAGATACGCAGTATTTT.

V usage is TRBV4-3 and J usage is TRBJ2-3; a possible D gene is TRBD1 (6 bases). V dropped 0 bases and J dropped 4 bases, with 11 bases sitting between them. CDR3 length: 15 amino acids. Germline V CDR1 and CDR2: LGHNA, YSLEER. CDR3 in DNA: TGCGCCAGCAGCCAAGATCCAGGGGCGGCAGATACGCAGTATTTT. Amino acids: CASSQDPGAADTQYF.

The chain links TRBV7-9 to TRBJ1-1, with TRBD1 identical over 8 bases. With 1 base clipped from V and 7 bases from J, the junction kept 17 bases outside the gene matches. Germline CDR1 SEHNR, CDR2 FQNEAQ (reference sequence). This CDR3 is built from 18 residues. CDR3 amino acids: CASSLEGLGAGGRVEAFF. The CDR3 DNA reads as TGTGCCAGCAGCTTAGAAGGTCTTGGGGCAGGGGGCCGGGTTGAAGCTTTCTTT.

CDR3 loop: CASSTSTGPLQSSPLHF. The CDR3 region has the DNA TGTGCCAGCAGTACATCGACAGGGCCACTGCAATCCTCACCCCTCCACTTT. The rearrangement links TRBV27 to TRBJ1-6; 7 positions agree with TRBD1. The ends lost 5 bases at V and 10 bases at J; junction bases unmatched: 17. This CDR3 comprises 17 residues. Germline V gene data show CDR1 as MNHEY and CDR2 as SMNVEV (reference sequence).

This chain connects TRBV6-4 to TRBJ2-1, with 11 positions matching TRBD2. V shed 4 bases and J 7 bases; nucleotides not matched to a gene: 6. This CDR3 is 15 amino acids long. Germline V lookup: CDR1 MRHNA, CDR2 SNTAGT. CDR3: CASSALAGGLNEQFF. CDR3 coding DNA: TGTGCCAGCAGTGCGTTAGCGGGGGGGCTTAATGAGCAGTTCTTC.

V and J are TRBV11-2 and TRBJ2-7, with D possibly being TRBD1 (5 bases). CDR1 and CDR2 from the germline V gene are SGHAT and FQNNGV. V shed 6 bases and J shed 0 bases, with 15 bases lying between them. The CDR3 runs 15 residues. The CDR3 region has the DNA TGTGCCAGCAGGGTGGGAAGGGGATTCTCCTACGAGCAGTACTTC. Its translation is CASRVGRGFSYEQYF.

This chain uses TRBV11-2 with TRBJ1-6, with D maybe TRBD1 (6 bases). CDR3 size: 13 residues. Germline CDR1 and CDR2: SGHAT and FQNNGV. V lost 1 base and J lost 11, with 9 bases in between. This CDR3 is CASSLGGRPPLHF. The CDR3 bases are TGTGCCAGCAGCTTAGGGGGGCGTCCACCCCTCCACTTT.

The V gene is TRBV5-1, the J gene TRBJ2-7, with no clear D. The length of the CDR3 is 14 residues. Germline V gives CDR1 SGHRS, CDR2 YFSETQ. The V and J ends lost 6 bases and 3 bases respectively, with 16 bases between them. In nucleotides, the CDR3 is TGCGCCAGCACGAATGACGGGTTGATCTACGAGCAGTACTTC. Amino acid sequence: CASTNDGLIYEQYF.

This chain links TRBV19 with TRBJ2-1, with TRBD1 identical over 8 bases. The germline CDR1 and CDR2 sequences are LNHDA and SQIVND (reference sequence). The CDR3 covers 15 residues. Trimming took 5 bases from V and 0 from J; bases not matched to a gene: 3. This CDR3 is CASSPTGGSYNEQFF. The CDR3 DNA reads as TGTGCCAGTAGTCCTACAGGGGGCTCCTACAATGAGCAGTTCTTC. Looking up the rest from reference TRBV19 and TRBJ2-1 gives the full variable domain: DGGITQSPKYLFRKEGQNVTLSCEQNLNHDAMYWYRQDPGQGLRLIYYSQIVNDFQKGDIAEGYSVSREKKESFPLTVTSAQKNPTAFYLCASSPTGGSYNEQFFGPGTRLTVL.

The chain recombines TRBV18 with TRBJ2-7, with 8 positions matching TRBD1. CDR1 is KGHSH, CDR2 LQKENI, per germline. Trimming cost V 4 bases and J 0 bases; bases outside gene matches: 5. The length of the CDR3 is 15 residues. CDR3 loop: CASSLGTGASYEQYF. The CDR3 nucleotides are TGTGCCAGCTCACTCGGGACAGGTGCCTCCTACGAGCAGTACTTC.

This chain connects TRBV5-6 to TRBJ2-7; 12 bases fit TRBD1. Germline-derived CDR1 and CDR2 are SGHDT and YYEEEE. Germline trimming cut 0 bases from V and 6 bases from J; bases unmatched to any gene: 7. CDR3 length equals 16 residues. The CDR3 sequence: CASSLAAGTGGSEQYF. CDR3 nucleotides: TGTGCCAGCAGCTTGGCTGCGGGGACAGGGGGCAGCGAGCAGTACTTC.

The chain employs TRBV6-5 and TRBJ1-3; D remains ambiguous. V lost 0 bases to trimming and J lost 0 bases, with 6 bases between them. Germline CDR1 and CDR2: MNHEY and SVGAGI. CDR3 size: 15 residues. The chain's CDR3 is CASSYSGYSGNTIYF. The CDR3 bases are TGTGCCAGCAGTTACTCCGGGTACTCTGGAAACACCATATATTTT.

The V call is TRBV4-2, the J call TRBJ2-5, with 10 bases that match TRBD1. The germline V gene encodes CDR1 LGHNA and CDR2 YNFKEQ. The CDR3 runs to 17 residues. Trimming cost V 8 bases and J 1 base; bases outside gene matches: 13. The CDR3 loop reads CASQTGTGVGVQETQYF. DNA for the CDR3: TGTGCCAGCCAGACCGGGACAGGGGTTGGGGTCCAAGAGACCCAGTACTTC.

This clone was recorded once. This chain uses TRBV27 with TRBJ2-3; D call uncertain. Trimming removed 8 bases at V and 2 bases at J, with 14 bases between. This CDR3 contains 14 residues. Germline assignment: CDR1 MNHEY and CDR2 SMNVEV (reference sequence). The CDR3 loop is CASLESRSTDTQYF. In nucleotides, the CDR3 is TGTGCCAGCTTAGAATCCCGGTCCACAGATACGCAGTATTTT.

This chain joins TRBV7-2 and TRBJ1-6; no clear D gene. Germline V gene sequence: CDR1 SGHTA, CDR2 FQGNSA. CDR3 length equals 14 residues. V was pared by 10 bases and J by 1 base, with 11 bases between. CDR3 bases: TGTGCCACCGGCCACAGATCCTATAATTCACCCCTCCACTTT. Translation gives CATGHRSYNSPLHF.

The chain carries TRBV6-1 and TRBJ2-5, with D uncertain. The end of the DNA aligns better with TRBJ2-7, so the J call may be wrong. CDR3 length: 14 residues. CDR1 and CDR2 from the germline V gene are MNHNS and SASEGT. CDR3: CASMEGHRGYEQYF. As DNA, the CDR3 is TGTGCCAGCATGGAAGGCCATAGAGGATACGAGCAGTACTTC.

V usage is TRBV5-1 and J usage is TRBJ2-2; 8 nucleotides line up with TRBD1. CDR1 is SGHRS, CDR2 YFSETQ, per germline. V lost 4 bases, J lost 5 bases, and 4 bases stayed unmatched. This CDR3 has 14 amino acids. The CDR3 region is CASSIYRGTGELFF. CDR3 DNA: TGCGCCAGCAGCATCTACAGGGGGACCGGGGAGCTGTTTTTT. Full variable domain (missing parts from reference TRBV5-1 and TRBJ2-2): KAGVTQTPRYLIKTRGQQVTLSCSPISGHRSVSWYQQTPGQGLQFLFEYFSETQRNKGNFPGRFSGRQFSNSRSEMNVSTLELGDSALYLCASSIYRGTGELFFGEGSRLTVL.